Below are 10 T cell receptor beta chains sequenced from a single sample in a study of cytomegalovirus exposure and HLA in healthy donors. The protocol was immunoSEQ multiplex PCR, while the TCRdb copy is restricted to in-frame clones and leaves out a portion. Among hundreds of thousands of clones listed, approximately 90% were seen once. The sequencing input was PBMCs. These receptors were collected from a woman aged 18-29 years in good health and CMV-seronegative.

This clone was observed a handful of times. The chain combines TRBV7-9 with TRBJ2-7, with D uncertain. The CDR3 length is 11 residues. Germline V gives CDR1 SEHNR, CDR2 FQNEAQ (reference sequence). The ends were cut back, 2 bases at V and 7 bases at J, with 6 bases in the middle. In DNA form, the CDR3 reads TGTGCCAGCAGCTTAACCGGGGAGCAGTACTTC. Encoded protein: CASSLTGEQYF.

The rearrangement uses TRBV6-5 and TRBJ2-2, with 8 bases fitting TRBD1. Germline CDR1 and CDR2: MNHEY and SVGAGI. The V segment lost 0 bases and the J segment 6 bases; nucleotides outside the gene matches: 3. This CDR3 comprises 15 residues. The CDR3: CASSYSRRGPGELFF. The CDR3 bases are TGTGCCAGCAGTTACTCGCGCAGGGGGCCCGGGGAGCTGTTTTTT.

The chain uses TRBV5-6 and TRBJ1-2, with a tentative D call TRBD1 (5 bases). V was trimmed by 0 bases and J by 5 bases, leaving 11 bases between them. In germline, CDR1 is SGHDT, CDR2 YYEEEE. The CDR3 totals 14 residues. In nucleotides, the CDR3 is TGTGCCAGCAGCTTGGGACAGATCTTTTATGGCTACACCTTC. Translation: CASSLGQIFYGYTF.

The gene calls are TRBV19 and TRBJ2-7; 7 bases map to TRBD2. This CDR3 has 14 amino acids. V lost 3 bases and J lost 6; bases outside the gene matches: 8. CDR1 and CDR2 (germline): LNHDA, SQIVND (reference sequence). This CDR3 is CASSINAGASEQYF. The CDR3 DNA is TGTGCCAGTAGTATTAACGCGGGAGCATCCGAGCAGTACTTC.

The chain recombines TRBV11-2 with TRBJ1-1; the D is unclear. V lost 4 bases and J 3 bases, leaving 12 bases between the germline ends. CDR3 size: 14 residues. Germline V gene lookup returns CDR1 SGHAT and CDR2 FQNNGV. This CDR3 is CASSSVGSHTEAFF. As DNA, the CDR3 is TGTGCCAGCAGCTCGGTGGGGAGTCACACTGAAGCTTTCTTT.

V gene TRBV7-6 combines with J gene TRBJ2-2; maybe TRBD2 (5 bases). The germline V gene encodes CDR1 SGHVS and CDR2 FNYEAQ. This CDR3 has 16 amino acids. Trimming took 5 bases from V and 5 from J, leaving 18 bases between them. The CDR3 DNA is TGTGCCAGCAGCCAAGTTAGCGTTTTTAAGACCGGGGAGCTGTTTTTT. It yields the protein CASSQVSVFKTGELFF.

This rearrangement joins TRBV30 to TRBJ2-3, with D unresolved. The germline gives CDR1 GTSNPN, CDR2 SVGIG (reference sequence). V lost 0 bases and J 2 bases, leaving 6 bases between the germline ends. This CDR3 has 13 residues. The CDR3 loop reads CAWSVGNTDTQYF. In nucleotides, the CDR3 is TGTGCCTGGAGTGTGGGCAACACAGATACGCAGTATTTT. The full variable domain, with the rest looked up from reference TRBV30 and TRBJ2-3, is SQTIHQWPATLVQPVGSPLSLECTVEGTSNPNLYWYRQAAGRGLQLLFYSVGIGQISSEVPQNLSASRPQDRQFILSSKKLLLSDSGFYLCAWSVGNTDTQYFGPGTRLTVL.

In DNA form, the CDR3 reads TGTGCCAGCAGCGACAGCGGGGGTAGCACAGATACGCAGTATTTT. Protein product: CASSDSGGSTDTQYF. V is TRBV7-2 and J is TRBJ2-3; 8 positions match TRBD2. V shed 5 bases and J 0 bases; nucleotides not matched to a gene: 4. The CDR3 is 15 residues long. Germline V lookup: CDR1 SGHTA, CDR2 FQGNSA.

J is TRBJ2-7 and V is TRBV6-5, with 7 nucleotides matching TRBD1. In germline, CDR1 is MNHEY, CDR2 SVGAGI. The CDR3 is 15 residues long. V shed 6 bases and J 4 bases; nucleotides not matched to a gene: 12. The CDR3 bases are TGTGCCAGCAGCCAAACAGGGGCCGAGCCTTACGAGCAGTACTTC. Translation: CASSQTGAEPYEQYF.

This clone turned up a few times. The chain recombines TRBV18 with TRBJ2-7; 7 bases fit TRBD1. The CDR3 spans 15 residues. J gave up 5 bases and V 0 bases, and 7 bases lay outside the gene matches. Per the germline V gene, CDR1 is KGHSH and CDR2 is LQKENI. CDR3 region: CASSPPMAQGNEQYF. The CDR3 nucleotides read TGTGCCAGCTCACCACCCATGGCACAGGGGAACGAGCAGTACTTC.